This TCR beta chain comes out of a study of beta chain features in type 1 diabetes. CDR1 and CDR2 from the germline V gene are SGDLS and YYNGEE. V lost 0 bases and J 4 bases, leaving 10 bases between the germline ends. The CDR3 spans 14 residues. Study results and caveats: Researchers could not determine here whether HLA type influences TCRB rearrangement.

With respect to this clone: No antigen is known for it.

Every isolated RNA sample was fully reverse transcribed, so sequencing captured expressed TCRB transcripts. Produced via immunoSEQ multiplex PCR; TCRdb's table is partial and in-frame only. The repertoire has approximately 250,000 clones, about 10% of them found once; the top ten carry 0.034%. What was sequenced was naive CD4+ T cells from blood. The chain couples TRBV9 to TRBJ1-1, with D unresolved. The TCR was taken from a young woman in good health. The CDR3 spells CASSVVRDSTEAFF. In nucleotides, the CDR3 is TGTGCCAGCAGCGTAGTGAGGGATAGCACTGAAGCTTTCTTT.